This TCR beta chain was documented in a study of cytomegalovirus exposure and HLA in healthy donors. Findings and caveats of the study: The Asian-associated ancestry cluster reportedly had fewer N-insertions than the 666-donor mean in a later analysis. A later analysis by the authors found several of the most significant clusters apparently linked to common viral pathogens.

The study sampled nominally healthy donors, though unrecorded immune exposures were likely. To note about this clone: Antigen: not known.

The study ran its PCR with 60 Vbeta and 13 Jbeta primers. The repertoire was sequenced with immunoSEQ multiplex PCR; TCRdb's copy has only in-frame clones and lacks some. Among under 150,000 clones listed, 65% to 85% were seen once. This TCR was recovered from a male donor in good health and CMV-seronegative. The material sequenced was PBMCs.

CDR3 coding DNA: TGTGCCTGGAGTGTAACAGGGACCGGCAATCAGCCCCAGCATTTT. Protein: CAWSVTGTGNQPQHF. The chain recombines TRBV30 with TRBJ1-5, with TRBD1 as a possible D gene (6 bases). CDR1 and CDR2 (germline): GTSNPN, SVGIG (reference sequence). This CDR3 spans 15 amino acids. V was shortened by 0 bases and J by 2 bases, with 11 bases between the two germline ends.